The 13 T cell receptor beta chains given below trace back to one sample, sequenced in a study of beta chain features in type 1 diabetes. Study-wide points: TCRB CDR3s were moderately but significantly shorter in Type 1 diabetes patients in all four CD4+ subsets.

No antigens are known for them. Reverse transcribing all isolated RNA meant expressed TCRB transcripts were sequenced. Sequencing was performed with immunoSEQ multiplex PCR; in TCRdb, only in-frame clones are kept and a portion is missing. The table records 630,000 or so clones, around 15% of them present only once. Sequencing used naive CD4+ T cells from blood. The source of these receptors is a man younger than 35 with type 1 diabetes.

The chain couples TRBV4-3 to TRBJ1-6; no definite D call. Germline CDR1 LGHNA, CDR2 YSLEER. Deletions cut 0 bases from V and 9 bases from J, with 12 bases between. The CDR3 spans 15 residues. Here the CDR3 DNA reads TGCGCCAGCAGCCAAGATCCGGGTAGGCGTTCACCCCTCCACTTT. Amino acid sequence: CASSQDPGRRSPLHF.

The chain carries TRBV30 and TRBJ2-7; TRBD2 matches at 10 bases. The germline CDR1 and CDR2 sequences are GTSNPN and SVGIG (reference sequence). V was clipped by 2 bases and J by 5 bases; unmatched bases: 12. The CDR3 has 16 residues. CDR3 sequence: CAWSRNLGLAGDEQYF. The DNA of the CDR3 is TGTGCCTGGAGTCGCAACCTGGGGCTAGCGGGAGACGAGCAGTACTTC.

The rearrangement joins TRBV29-1 to TRBJ2-1; possible D gene TRBD2, 6 bases. Germline V gives CDR1 SQVTM, CDR2 ANQGSEA. Trimming removed 6 bases at V and 0 bases at J, with 27 bases between. The CDR3 runs 19 residues. CDR3 protein: CSVTPDGGRPSFSYNEQFF. CDR3 sequence (DNA): TGCAGCGTGACACCCGACGGAGGGAGGCCCTCCTTCTCCTACAATGAGCAGTTCTTC.

Only a few counts were recorded for this clone. V gene TRBV29-1 combines with J gene TRBJ2-1; D possibly corresponds to TRBD1 (5 bases). The V end lost 0 bases, the J end lost 8 bases, and 11 bases lay between the germline ends. Germline loops: CDR1 SQVTM, CDR2 ANQGSEA. The CDR3 contains 13 residues. Written as DNA, the CDR3 is TGCAGCGTTGAAGACGGACAAGGCGATGAGCAGTTCTTC. Amino acids: CSVEDGQGDEQFF.

The rearrangement joins TRBV10-2 to TRBJ2-3; TRBD1 aligns across 9 bases. V lost 10 bases and J lost 4; bases outside the gene matches: 3. CDR1 is WSHSY and CDR2 is SAAADI in the germline V gene. This CDR3 comprises 12 residues. In DNA, the CDR3 is TGCGCCACTGGACAGGGGCCAGATACGCAGTATTTT. Protein: CATGQGPDTQYF.

The chain couples TRBV15 to TRBJ1-2; D is possibly TRBD1 (5 bases). Germline loops: CDR1 LNHNV, CDR2 YYDKDF (reference sequence). V lost 4 bases and J 4 bases, leaving 10 bases between the germline ends. The CDR3 has 13 amino acids. The chain's CDR3 is CATSTGHFYGYTF. CDR3 DNA sequence: TGTGCCACCAGCACCGGACATTTCTATGGCTACACCTTC.

This clone showed up just a few times. V usage is TRBV11-2 and J usage is TRBJ2-6; the D is unclear. This CDR3 has 16 amino acids. Looked up from germline, CDR1 is SGHAT and CDR2 is FQNNGV. Trimming removed 5 bases at V and 0 bases at J, with 11 bases between. CDR3 in amino acids: CASSTKTGSGANVLTF. For the CDR3, the DNA is TGTGCCAGCAGCACCAAGACGGGCTCTGGGGCCAACGTCCTGACTTTC.

Only a few counts were recorded for this clone. The chain joins TRBV5-1 to TRBJ2-2; D is unresolved. The V gene lost 3 bases and the J gene lost 7 bases, with 22 bases spanning the gap. This CDR3 has 17 residues. Germline V CDR1 and CDR2: SGHRS, YFSETQ. CDR3 nucleotide sequence: TGCGCCAGCAGCTCCATTTCGGGCCTGAGCAATAGCGGGGAGCTGTTTTTT. Its translation: CASSSISGLSNSGELFF.

V and J are TRBV4-2 and TRBJ2-1, with TRBD2 identical over 10 bases. V was clipped by 5 bases and J by 7 bases; unmatched bases: 11. The CDR3 runs 16 residues. Germline loops: CDR1 LGHNA, CDR2 YNFKEQ. DNA for the CDR3: TGTGCCAGCAGCGCCACTAGCGGGAAAAAGGGAAATGAGCAGTTCTTC. This sequence encodes CASSATSGKKGNEQFF.

This clone was seen only a few times. This chain uses TRBV18 with TRBJ1-1; 10 nucleotides match TRBD1. This CDR3 is built from 17 residues. J lost 3 bases, V lost 1 base, and 8 bases had no gene match. CDR1 and CDR2 from the germline V gene are KGHSH and LQKENI. The CDR3 DNA sequence: TGTGCCAGCTCACCACAGGGACAGGGGCCCTCATACACTGAAGCTTTCTTT. It is translated as CASSPQGQGPSYTEAFF. The whole variable domain, remainder taken from reference TRBV18 and TRBJ1-1, is NAGVMQNPRHLVRRRGQEARLRCSPMKGHSHVYWYRQLPEEGLKFMVYLQKENIIDESGMPKERFSAEFPKEGPSILRIQQVVRGDSAAYFCASSPQGQGPSYTEAFFGQGTRLTVV.

On this clone itself: This sample also contains other DNA sequences that code for the same CDR3. V and J are TRBV5-4 and TRBJ2-5; D is unresolved. Between the trimmed V and J ends, which lost 0 bases and 3 bases, there was a span of 9 bases. The CDR3 totals 14 residues. CDR1 and CDR2 from the germline V gene are SGHNT and YYREEE (reference sequence). The CDR3 region has the DNA TGTGCCAGCAGCTTGGGTAGCAGTGAAGAGACCCAGTACTTC. This translates into CASSLGSSEETQYF.

The chain recombines TRBV18 with TRBJ2-5; 11 nucleotides agree with TRBD1. Germline CDR1 reads KGHSH; CDR2 reads LQKENI. V lost 2 bases to trimming and J lost 2 bases; unmatched junction nucleotides: 7. This CDR3 comprises 17 residues. As DNA, the CDR3 is TGTGCCAGCTCACCAAATCGGGACAGGGGGAATCAAGAGACCCAGTACTTC. Its translation: CASSPNRDRGNQETQYF.

This chain joins TRBV30 and TRBJ2-2; TRBD2 might be the D (6 bases). This CDR3 comprises 13 residues. Germline values: CDR1 GTSNPN, CDR2 SVGIG (reference sequence). Between the trimmed V and J ends, which lost 3 bases and 7 bases, there was a span of 12 bases. The CDR3 DNA reads TGTGCCTGGAGGGACGGGACTTACGGGGAGCTGTTTTTT. It translates to CAWRDGTYGELFF.